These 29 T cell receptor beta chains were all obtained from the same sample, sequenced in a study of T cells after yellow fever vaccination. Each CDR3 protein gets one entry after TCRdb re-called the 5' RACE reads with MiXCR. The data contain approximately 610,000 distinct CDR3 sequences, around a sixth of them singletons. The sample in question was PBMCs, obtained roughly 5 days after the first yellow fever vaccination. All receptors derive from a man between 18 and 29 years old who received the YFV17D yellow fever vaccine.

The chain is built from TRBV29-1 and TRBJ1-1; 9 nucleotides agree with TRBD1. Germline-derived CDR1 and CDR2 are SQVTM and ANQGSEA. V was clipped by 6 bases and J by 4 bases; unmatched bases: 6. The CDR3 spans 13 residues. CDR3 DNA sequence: TGCAGCGTCCGAGACAGGGGGGTCACTGAAGCTTTCTTT. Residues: CSVRDRGVTEAFF.

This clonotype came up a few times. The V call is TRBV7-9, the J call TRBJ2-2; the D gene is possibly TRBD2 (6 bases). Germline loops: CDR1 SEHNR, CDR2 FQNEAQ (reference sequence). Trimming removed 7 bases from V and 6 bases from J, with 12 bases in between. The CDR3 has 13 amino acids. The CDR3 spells CASTRSGAGELFF. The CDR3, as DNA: TGTGCCAGCACACGCTCGGGGGCCGGGGAGCTGTTTTTT.

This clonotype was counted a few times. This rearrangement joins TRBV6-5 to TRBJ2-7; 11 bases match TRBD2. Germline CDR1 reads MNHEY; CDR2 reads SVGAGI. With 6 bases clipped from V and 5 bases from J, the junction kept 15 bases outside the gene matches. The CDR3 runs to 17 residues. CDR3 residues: CASSTVAGGTRRDEQYF. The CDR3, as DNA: TGTGCCAGCAGCACTGTAGCGGGGGGGACCCGGCGGGACGAGCAGTACTTC.

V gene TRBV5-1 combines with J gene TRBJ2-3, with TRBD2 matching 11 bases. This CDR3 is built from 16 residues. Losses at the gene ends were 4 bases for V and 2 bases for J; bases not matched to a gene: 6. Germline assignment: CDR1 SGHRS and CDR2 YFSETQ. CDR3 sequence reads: CASSGGTSGFTDTQYF. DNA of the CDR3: TGCGCCAGCAGCGGAGGGACTAGCGGATTCACAGATACGCAGTATTTT.

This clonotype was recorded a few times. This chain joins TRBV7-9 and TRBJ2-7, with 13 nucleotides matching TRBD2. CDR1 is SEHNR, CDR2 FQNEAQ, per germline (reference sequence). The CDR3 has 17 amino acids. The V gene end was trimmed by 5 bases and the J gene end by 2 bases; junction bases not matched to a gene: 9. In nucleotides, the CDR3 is TGTGCCAGCAGCCGCGTCGGACTAGCGGGGGCGACCTACGAGCAGTACTTC. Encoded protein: CASSRVGLAGATYEQYF.

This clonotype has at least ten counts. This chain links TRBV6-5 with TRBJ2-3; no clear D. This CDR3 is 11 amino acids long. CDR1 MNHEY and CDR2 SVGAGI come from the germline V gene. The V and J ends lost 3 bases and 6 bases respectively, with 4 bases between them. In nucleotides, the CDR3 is TGTGCCAGCAGTTATGGGGATACGCAGTATTTT. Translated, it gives CASSYGDTQYF.

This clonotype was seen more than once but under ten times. The DNA for the CDR3 is TGCGCCAGCAGCTTGGCCCACGGACAGACCGACGTCTATGGCTACACCTTC. It encodes CASSLAHGQTDVYGYTF. V is TRBV5-1 and J is TRBJ1-2, with D perhaps TRBD1 (6 bases). The V and J ends lost 0 bases and 4 bases respectively, with 19 bases between them. The V gene's germline CDR1 is SGHRS and CDR2 YFSETQ. This CDR3 is built from 17 residues.

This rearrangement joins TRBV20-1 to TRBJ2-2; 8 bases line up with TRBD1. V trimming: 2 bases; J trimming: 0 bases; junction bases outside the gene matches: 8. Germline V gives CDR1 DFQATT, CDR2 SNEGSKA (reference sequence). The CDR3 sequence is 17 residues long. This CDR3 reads CSARPTGQATNTGELFF. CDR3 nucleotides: TGCAGTGCTAGACCAACGGGACAGGCGACGAACACCGGGGAGCTGTTTTTT.

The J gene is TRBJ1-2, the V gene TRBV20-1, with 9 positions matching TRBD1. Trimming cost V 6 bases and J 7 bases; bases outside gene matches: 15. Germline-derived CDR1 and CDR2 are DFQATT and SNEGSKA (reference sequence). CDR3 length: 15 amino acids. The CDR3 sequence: CSAPTGTGFVLGYTF. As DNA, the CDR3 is TGCAGTGCGCCCACCGGGACAGGGTTCGTTCTTGGCTACACCTTC.

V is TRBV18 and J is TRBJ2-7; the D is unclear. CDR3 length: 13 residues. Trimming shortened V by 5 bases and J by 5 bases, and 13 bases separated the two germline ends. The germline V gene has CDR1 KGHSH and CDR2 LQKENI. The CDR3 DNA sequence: TGTGCCAGCTCATTTGGGCAGGATCACGAGCAGTACTTC. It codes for CASSFGQDHEQYF.

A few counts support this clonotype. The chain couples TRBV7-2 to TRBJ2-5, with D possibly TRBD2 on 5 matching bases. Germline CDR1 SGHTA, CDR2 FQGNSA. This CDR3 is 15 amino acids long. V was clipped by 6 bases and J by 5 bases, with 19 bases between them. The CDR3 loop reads CASSTRTALGETQYF. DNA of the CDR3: TGTGCCAGCAGTACTAGGACTGCCCTCGGGGAGACCCAGTACTTC.

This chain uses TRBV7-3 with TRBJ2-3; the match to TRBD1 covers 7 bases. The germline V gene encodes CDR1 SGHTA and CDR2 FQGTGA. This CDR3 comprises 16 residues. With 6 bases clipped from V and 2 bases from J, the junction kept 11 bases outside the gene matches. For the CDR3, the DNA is TGTGCCAGCAGTTCTCTCCCGGGACAGATCACAGATACGCAGTATTTT. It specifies CASSSLPGQITDTQYF.

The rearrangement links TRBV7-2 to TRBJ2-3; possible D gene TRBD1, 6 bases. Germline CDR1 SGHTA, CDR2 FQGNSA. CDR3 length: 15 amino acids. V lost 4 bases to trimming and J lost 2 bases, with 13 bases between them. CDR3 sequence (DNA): TGTGCCAGCAGCTCATCTGGGGGCCCCACAGATACGCAGTATTTT. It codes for CASSSSGGPTDTQYF.

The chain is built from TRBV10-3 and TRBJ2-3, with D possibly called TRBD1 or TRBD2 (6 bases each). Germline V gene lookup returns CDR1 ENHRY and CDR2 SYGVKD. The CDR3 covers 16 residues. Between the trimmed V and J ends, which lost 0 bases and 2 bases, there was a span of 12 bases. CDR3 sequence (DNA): TGTGCCATCAGTGAGTCGATGGGGGGCGCCACAGATACGCAGTATTTT. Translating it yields CAISESMGGATDTQYF.

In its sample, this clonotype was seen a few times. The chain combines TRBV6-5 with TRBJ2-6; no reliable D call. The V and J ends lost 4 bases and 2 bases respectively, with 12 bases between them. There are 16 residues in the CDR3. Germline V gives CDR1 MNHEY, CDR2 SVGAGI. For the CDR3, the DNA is TGTGCCAGCAGTTCGGGTAGGAGCACTGGGGCCAACGTCCTGACTTTC. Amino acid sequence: CASSSGRSTGANVLTF.

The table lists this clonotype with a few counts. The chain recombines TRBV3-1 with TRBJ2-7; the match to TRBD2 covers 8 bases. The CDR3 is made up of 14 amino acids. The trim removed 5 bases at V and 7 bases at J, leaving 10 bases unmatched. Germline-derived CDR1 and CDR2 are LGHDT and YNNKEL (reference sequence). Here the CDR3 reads CASSLRGGRREQYF. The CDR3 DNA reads TGTGCCAGCAGCTTACGGGGGGGCCGGAGGGAGCAGTACTTC.

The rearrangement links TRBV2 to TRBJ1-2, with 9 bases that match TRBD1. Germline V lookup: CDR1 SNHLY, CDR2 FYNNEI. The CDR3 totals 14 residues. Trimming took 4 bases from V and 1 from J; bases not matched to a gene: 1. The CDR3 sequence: CASSGTGDNYGYTF. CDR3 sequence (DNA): TGTGCCAGCAGTGGGACAGGGGATAACTATGGCTACACCTTC.

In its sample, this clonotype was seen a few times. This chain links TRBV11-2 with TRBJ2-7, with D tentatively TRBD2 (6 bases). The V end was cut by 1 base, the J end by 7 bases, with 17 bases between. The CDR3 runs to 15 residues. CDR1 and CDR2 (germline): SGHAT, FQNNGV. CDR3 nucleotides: TGTGCCAGCAGCTTAGGCTCCGGGGGAACGAAAGAGCAGTACTTC. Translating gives CASSLGSGGTKEQYF.

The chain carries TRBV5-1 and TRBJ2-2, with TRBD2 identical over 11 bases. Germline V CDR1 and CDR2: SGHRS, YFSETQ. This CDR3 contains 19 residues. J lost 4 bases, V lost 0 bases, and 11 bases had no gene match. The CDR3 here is CASSLGLAGIPLGTGELFF. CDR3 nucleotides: TGCGCCAGCAGCTTGGGACTAGCGGGGATACCGCTGGGCACCGGGGAGCTGTTTTTT.

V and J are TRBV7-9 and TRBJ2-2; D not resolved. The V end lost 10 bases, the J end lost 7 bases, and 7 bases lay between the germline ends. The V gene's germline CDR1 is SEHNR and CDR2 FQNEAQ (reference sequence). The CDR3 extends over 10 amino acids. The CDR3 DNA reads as TGTGCCACCCGGGTCGGGGAGCTGTTTTTT. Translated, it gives CATRVGELFF. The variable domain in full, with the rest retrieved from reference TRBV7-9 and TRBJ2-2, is DTGVSQNPRHKITKRGQNVTFRCDPISEHNRLYWYRQTLGQGPEFLTYFQNEAQLEKSRLLSDRFSAERPKGSFSTLEIQRTEQGDSAMYLCATRVGELFFGEGSRLTVL.

The CDR3 DNA reads as TGTGCCAGTCTAGAGGGAAACACCGGGGAGCTGTTTTTT. It encodes CASLEGNTGELFF. V gene TRBV28 combines with J gene TRBJ2-2; a weak D match, TRBD2 (5 bases). V lost 9 bases, J lost 2 bases, and 10 bases lay in between. In germline, CDR1 is MDHEN, CDR2 SYDVKM. This CDR3 is built from 13 residues.

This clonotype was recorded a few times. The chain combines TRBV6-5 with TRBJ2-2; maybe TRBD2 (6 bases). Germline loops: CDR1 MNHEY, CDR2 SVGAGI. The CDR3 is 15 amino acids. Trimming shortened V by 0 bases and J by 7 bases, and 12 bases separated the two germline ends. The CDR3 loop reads CASSYSGPAGGELFF. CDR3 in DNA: TGTGCCAGCAGTTACTCGGGTCCAGCGGGCGGGGAGCTGTTTTTT.

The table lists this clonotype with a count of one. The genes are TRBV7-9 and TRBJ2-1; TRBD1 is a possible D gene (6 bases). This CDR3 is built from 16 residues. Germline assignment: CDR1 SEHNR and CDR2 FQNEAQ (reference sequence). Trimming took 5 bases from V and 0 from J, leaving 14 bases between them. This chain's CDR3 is CASSEGHLSSYNEQFF. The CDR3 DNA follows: TGTGCCAGCAGCGAGGGACACTTAAGCTCCTACAATGAGCAGTTCTTC.

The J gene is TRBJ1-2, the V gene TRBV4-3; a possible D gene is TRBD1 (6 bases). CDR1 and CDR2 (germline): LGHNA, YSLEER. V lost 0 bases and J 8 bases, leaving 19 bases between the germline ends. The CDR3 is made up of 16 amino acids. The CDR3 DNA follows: TGCGCCAGCAGCCAAGATCTAAGCAGGGGAAGGAGAGGCTACACCTTC. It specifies CASSQDLSRGRRGYTF.

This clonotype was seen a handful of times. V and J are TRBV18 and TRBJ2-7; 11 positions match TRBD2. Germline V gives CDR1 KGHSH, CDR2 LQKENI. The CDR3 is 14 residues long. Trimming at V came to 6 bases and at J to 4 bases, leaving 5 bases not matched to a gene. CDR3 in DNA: TGTGCCAGCTCCACGGGGACTAGCGGTTACGAGCAGTACTTC. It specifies CASSTGTSGYEQYF.

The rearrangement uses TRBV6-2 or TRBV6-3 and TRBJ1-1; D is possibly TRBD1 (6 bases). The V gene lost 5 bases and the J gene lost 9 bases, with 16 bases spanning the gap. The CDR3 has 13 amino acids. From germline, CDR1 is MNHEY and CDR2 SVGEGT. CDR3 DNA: TGTGCCAGCAGTGACCCCGGGACACGGAAAGCTTTCTTT. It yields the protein CASSDPGTRKAFF.

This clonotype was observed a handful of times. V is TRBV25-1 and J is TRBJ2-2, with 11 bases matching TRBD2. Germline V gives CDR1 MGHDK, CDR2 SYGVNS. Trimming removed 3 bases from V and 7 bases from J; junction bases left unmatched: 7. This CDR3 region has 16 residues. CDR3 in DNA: TGTGCCAGCAGTGAGCTGACCGGGACTAGCGGCGGGGAGCTGTTTTTT. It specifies CASSELTGTSGGELFF.

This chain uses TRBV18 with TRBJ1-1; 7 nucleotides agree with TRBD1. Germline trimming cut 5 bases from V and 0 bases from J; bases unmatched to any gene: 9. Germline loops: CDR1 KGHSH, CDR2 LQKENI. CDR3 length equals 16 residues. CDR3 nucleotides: TGTGCCAGCTCATCTTCGAGCAGGGGGATGAACACTGAAGCTTTCTTT. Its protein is CASSSSSRGMNTEAFF.

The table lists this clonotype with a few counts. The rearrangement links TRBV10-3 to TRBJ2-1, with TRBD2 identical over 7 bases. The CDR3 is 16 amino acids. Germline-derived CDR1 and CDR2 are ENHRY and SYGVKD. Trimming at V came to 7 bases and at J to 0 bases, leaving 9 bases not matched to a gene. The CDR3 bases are TGTGCCATCACCAACCGGCGGGGGAGCTCCTACAATGAGCAGTTCTTC. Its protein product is CAITNRRGSSYNEQFF.